Only a few counts were recorded for the clone carrying this T cell receptor (beta chain). Patients of the Seattle cohort, enrolled during active infection, were followed longitudinally. This entry comes from a study of blood T cell repertoires in COVID-19. For the study at large: The United States, Italy and Spain were the sources of the acute and convalescent COVID-19 samples.

Per the authors' pipeline: Estimation of nucleated cell counts relied on the amplification of reference gene primers. Sequencing used immunoSEQ multiplex PCR; TCRdb keeps in-frame clones, though not all of them. Clone size and the V and J calls come from that table; the DNA yielded D and trimming. The table shows roughly 250,000 clones, with approximately 85% occurring only once. V dropped 5 bases and J dropped 2; count of bases not matched to a gene: 5. Germline CDR1 and CDR2: LNHDA and SQIVND (reference sequence). The CDR3 is 16 residues long. The source of this sequence is a human donor with COVID-19, enrolled during active disease. The donor label of this sample is uncertain. The sample taken for sequencing was peripheral blood. The chain combines TRBV19 with TRBJ2-5; 13 nucleotides match TRBD2. As DNA, the CDR3 is TGTGCCAGTAGTCTCGGACTAGCGGGGGCTCAAGAGACCCAGTACTTC. This translates into CASSLGLAGAQETQYF.